Listed below are T cell receptor beta chains from one sample, sequenced in a study of blood T cells in healthy people across ages. One entry per CDR3 protein, called by TCRdb with MiXCR from the 5' RACE reads. This table has about 1.4 million distinct CDR3 sequences, approximately 63% appearing once. Sequenced input: blood. Receptor source: a man aged 18 to 35 in good health. CDR3s include the opening cysteine and the closing phenylalanine or tryptophan. D genes are given only for firm matches. Only part of the rows carry a size: once, few, many, or a class if the clone is expanded.

abundance: few
d_gene: -
j_gene: TRBJ1-6
v_gene: TRBV28
CDR3aa: CASRPIGVTYNSPLHF
CDR3nt: TGTGCCAGCAGGCCAATTGGGGTTACCTATAATTCACCCCTCCACTTT

abundance: -
d_gene: -
j_gene: TRBJ2-1
v_gene: TRBV7-9
CDR3aa: CASSSIPEGPDNEQFF
CDR3nt: TGTGCCAGCAGTTCCATCCCGGAGGGCCCTGACAATGAGCAGTTCTTC

abundance: -
d_gene: -
j_gene: TRBJ1-1
v_gene: TRBV12-3/TRBV12-4
CDR3aa: CASSRTQSTEAFF
CDR3nt: TGTGCCAGCAGTAGAACACAGAGCACTGAAGCTTTCTTT

abundance: -
d_gene: TRBD2
j_gene: TRBJ2-5
v_gene: TRBV13
CDR3aa: CASSTGLEETQYF
CDR3nt: TGTGCCAGCAGCACGGGACTAGAAGAGACCCAGTACTTC

abundance: few
d_gene: -
j_gene: TRBJ2-5
v_gene: TRBV3-1
CDR3aa: CASSQDSGIQETQYF
CDR3nt: TGTGCCAGCAGCCAAGATTCGGGTATCCAAGAGACCCAGTACTTC

abundance: -
d_gene: -
j_gene: TRBJ2-5
v_gene: TRBV29-1
CDR3aa: CSVTKVDSQETQYF
CDR3nt: TGCAGCGTTACAAAGGTGGACAGCCAAGAGACCCAGTACTTC

abundance: -
d_gene: -
j_gene: TRBJ1-5
v_gene: TRBV6-6
CDR3aa: CASSQGRDQPQHF
CDR3nt: TGTGCCAGCAGCCAGGGGAGGGATCAGCCCCAGCATTTT

abundance: -
d_gene: TRBD1
j_gene: TRBJ1-1
v_gene: TRBV29-1
CDR3aa: CSGRGRMNTEAFF
CDR3nt: TGCAGCGGAAGGGGGCGAATGAACACTGAAGCTTTCTTT

abundance: -
d_gene: -
j_gene: TRBJ2-3
v_gene: TRBV4-2
CDR3aa: CASSQDSENPDTQYF
CDR3nt: TGTGCCAGCAGCCAAGATAGCGAAAATCCAGATACGCAGTATTTT

abundance: -
d_gene: -
j_gene: TRBJ1-2
v_gene: TRBV20-1
CDR3aa: CSAPSTRTYGYTF
CDR3nt: TGCAGTGCTCCAAGTACCCGGACGTATGGCTACACCTTC

abundance: -
d_gene: -
j_gene: TRBJ2-1
v_gene: TRBV9
CDR3aa: CASSELAIDYNEQFF
CDR3nt: TGTGCCAGCAGCGAACTAGCTATAGACTACAATGAGCAGTTCTTC

abundance: few
d_gene: TRBD2
j_gene: TRBJ2-2
v_gene: TRBV2
CDR3aa: CASNLAGSAGELFF
CDR3nt: TGTGCCAGCAACCTAGCGGGAAGTGCCGGGGAGCTGTTTTTT

abundance: -
d_gene: -
j_gene: TRBJ1-5
v_gene: TRBV12-3/TRBV12-4
CDR3aa: CASSLRGGDQPQHF
CDR3nt: TGTGCCAGCAGTTTAAGGGGTGGGGATCAGCCCCAGCATTTT

abundance: -
d_gene: TRBD1
j_gene: TRBJ1-3
v_gene: TRBV7-9
CDR3aa: CASSLADLDRGYF
CDR3nt: TGTGCCAGCAGCTTAGCGGATCTGGACAGGGGATATTTT

abundance: -
d_gene: -
j_gene: TRBJ2-7
v_gene: TRBV18
CDR3aa: CASSPRDTTGEQYF
CDR3nt: TGTGCCAGCTCACCACGGGACACAACGGGCGAGCAGTACTTC

abundance: -
d_gene: -
j_gene: TRBJ2-7
v_gene: TRBV2
CDR3aa: CASSENFSLIYGEQYF
CDR3nt: TGTGCCAGCAGTGAGAACTTTAGCCTAATTTATGGCGAGCAGTACTTC

abundance: -
d_gene: -
j_gene: TRBJ1-4
v_gene: TRBV10-3
CDR3aa: CAISEVQGILGEKLFF
CDR3nt: TGTGCCATCAGTGAGGTCCAGGGTATCCTGGGTGAAAAACTGTTTTTT

abundance: -
d_gene: -
j_gene: TRBJ1-4
v_gene: TRBV9
CDR3aa: CASSPAKANEKLFF
CDR3nt: TGTGCCAGCAGCCCCGCGAAGGCTAATGAAAAACTGTTTTTT

abundance: many
d_gene: TRBD2
j_gene: TRBJ2-5
v_gene: TRBV27
CDR3aa: CASSPGTSGIPTQETQYF
CDR3nt: TGTGCCAGCAGTCCGGGGACTAGCGGGATTCCCACTCAAGAGACCCAGTACTTC

abundance: -
d_gene: -
j_gene: TRBJ2-3
v_gene: TRBV5-1
CDR3aa: CASSSDRAYTDTQYF
CDR3nt: TGCGCCAGCAGCTCAGACCGGGCGTACACAGATACGCAGTATTTT

abundance: once
d_gene: -
j_gene: TRBJ1-6
v_gene: TRBV7-2
CDR3aa: CASRGQLNSPLHF
CDR3nt: TGTGCCAGCCGCGGGCAACTTAATTCACCCCTCCACTTT

abundance: -
d_gene: TRBD1
j_gene: TRBJ2-5
v_gene: TRBV7-2
CDR3aa: CASSAYTGEGTQYF
CDR3nt: TGTGCCAGCAGCGCCTACACAGGGGAAGGGACCCAGTACTTC

abundance: few
d_gene: -
j_gene: TRBJ1-6
v_gene: TRBV7-9
CDR3aa: CASSLGGTGRNSPLHF
CDR3nt: TGTGCCAGCAGCTTAGGGGGAACAGGCCGCAATTCACCCCTCCACTTT

abundance: -
d_gene: TRBD1
j_gene: TRBJ1-2
v_gene: TRBV29-1
CDR3aa: CSADRQGAGYGYTF
CDR3nt: TGCAGCGCGGATCGACAGGGGGCGGGCTATGGCTACACCTTC

abundance: -
d_gene: TRBD1
j_gene: TRBJ1-1
v_gene: TRBV5-1
CDR3aa: CASSVFPGTGDLSTEAFF
CDR3nt: TGCGCCAGCAGCGTGTTTCCCGGGACAGGGGATCTCAGCACTGAAGCTTTCTTT

abundance: few
d_gene: -
j_gene: TRBJ1-2
v_gene: TRBV28
CDR3aa: CASSLGREGYGYTF
CDR3nt: TGTGCCAGCAGTTTGGGACGGGAGGGCTATGGCTACACCTTC

abundance: -
d_gene: -
j_gene: TRBJ2-7
v_gene: TRBV6-5
CDR3aa: CASSYSAVDEQYF
CDR3nt: TGTGCCAGCAGTTACTCGGCTGTGGACGAGCAGTACTTC

abundance: -
d_gene: TRBD2
j_gene: TRBJ2-5
v_gene: TRBV4-1
CDR3aa: CASSQHTGGGETQYF
CDR3nt: TGCGCCAGCAGCCAACACACAGGCGGGGGAGAGACCCAGTACTTC